Following are 14 T cell receptor beta chains from one sample sequenced in a study of identical twins. TCRdb fed the 5' RACE reads into MiXCR, producing one record per CDR3 protein. The data contain 450,000 or so distinct CDR3 sequences, roughly 13% of them singletons. The same sample was also used in a study of yellow fever vaccine responses in identical twins.

Sequencing was done on a sample of CD4+ T cells sorted from blood. These receptors were collected from a woman between 18 and 29 years old in good health.

The chain couples TRBV12-5 to TRBJ2-1; a weak D match, TRBD1 (6 bases). The germline V gene encodes CDR1 LGHNT and CDR2 FRNRAP. CDR3 length: 14 amino acids. Trimming took off 4 bases at V and 1 base at J, with 8 bases between the two ends. CDR3 sequence: CASGYGTSYNEQFF. The CDR3 DNA sequence: TGTGCTAGTGGTTACGGGACATCCTACAATGAGCAGTTCTTC. The full variable domain, rest sourced from reference TRBV12-5 and TRBJ2-1, is DARVTQTPRHKVTEMGQEVTMRCQPILGHNTVFWYRQTMMQGLELLAYFRNRAPLDDSGMPKDRFSAEMPDATLATLKIQPSEPRDSAVYFCASGYGTSYNEQFFGPGTRLTVL.

This clonotype appeared many times. The rearrangement joins TRBV5-6 to TRBJ1-4; D is unresolved. Germline V gives CDR1 SGHDT, CDR2 YYEEEE. Deletions cut 2 bases from V and 4 bases from J, with 6 bases between. The CDR3 is made up of 13 amino acids. CDR3 loop: CASSFYSNEKLFF. CDR3 nucleotides: TGTGCCAGCAGCTTCTACAGTAATGAAAAACTGTTTTTT.

The chain joins TRBV12-3 or TRBV12-4 to TRBJ2-5; D is unresolved. Deletions cut 1 base from V and 1 base from J, with 10 bases between. The CDR3 has 15 residues. CDR3: CASSLGLARQETQYF. As DNA, the CDR3 is TGTGCCAGCAGTTTAGGGCTCGCTCGCCAAGAGACCCAGTACTTC.

The V call is TRBV20-1, the J call TRBJ2-7, with D perhaps TRBD1 (5 bases). V was cut by 2 bases and J by 6 bases, with 14 bases left in between. Per the germline V gene, CDR1 is DFQATT and CDR2 is SNEGSKA (reference sequence). The CDR3 covers 13 residues. The CDR3 nucleotides read TGCAGTGCTAGAAGAGCAGGGCGAGGCGAGCAGTACTTC. Amino acids: CSARRAGRGEQYF.

DNA for the CDR3: TGCGCCAGCAGCGAGGGGAACGAGCAGTACTTC. It specifies CASSEGNEQYF. This rearrangement joins TRBV5-1 to TRBJ2-7; D is possibly TRBD1 or TRBD2 (5 bases each). The CDR3 has 11 residues. V lost 4 bases and J 5 bases, leaving 7 bases between the germline ends. CDR1 is SGHRS, CDR2 YFSETQ, per germline.

The chain employs TRBV30 and TRBJ2-1, with no clear D. Germline values: CDR1 GTSNPN, CDR2 SVGIG (reference sequence). This CDR3 contains 14 residues. V lost 3 bases and J lost 0, with 9 bases in between. The CDR3 DNA reads as TGTGCCTGGAGAGCCGCTAGCTCCTACAATGAGCAGTTCTTC. It codes for CAWRAASSYNEQFF.

V and J are TRBV19 and TRBJ2-1, with unresolved D. The V end lost 4 bases, the J end lost 8 bases, and 6 bases lay between the germline ends. Germline V gene data show CDR1 as LNHDA and CDR2 as SQIVND (reference sequence). The length of the CDR3 is 11 residues. The CDR3 DNA reads TGTGCCAGTAGTACTCAATATGAGCAGTTCTTC. Amino acids: CASSTQYEQFF.

The J gene is TRBJ2-3, the V gene TRBV30, with a possible D match to TRBD1 (6 bases). Germline loops: CDR1 GTSNPN, CDR2 SVGIG (reference sequence). The CDR3 length is 15 residues. The V and J ends lost 2 bases and 4 bases respectively, with 16 bases between them. The CDR3 here is CAWSRSPTGSDTQYF. The CDR3 nucleotides are TGTGCCTGGAGTAGATCCCCCACAGGGTCAGATACGCAGTATTTT.

The chain uses TRBV5-4 and TRBJ2-1; D unresolved. Germline V gene data show CDR1 as SGHNT and CDR2 as YYREEE (reference sequence). Trimming removed 4 bases from V and 10 bases from J, with 15 bases in between. This CDR3 is built from 13 residues. CDR3 sequence (DNA): TGTGCCAGCAGCCCCTGGACCCTAGGGGAGCAGTTCTTC. Amino acid sequence: CASSPWTLGEQFF.

The V gene is TRBV12-3 or TRBV12-4, the J gene TRBJ2-7, with D perhaps matching TRBD2 (6 bases). The CDR3 is made up of 15 amino acids. V shed 5 bases and J shed 6 bases, with 20 bases lying between them. The CDR3 nucleotides are TGTGCCAGCAGTCCTGGGGGGTTTCGGGTTGCCGAGCAGTACTTC. Its translation: CASSPGGFRVAEQYF.

This clonotype occurred a few times. V gene TRBV20-1 combines with J gene TRBJ1-5; tentative D call: TRBD1 (6 bases). The CDR3 loop spans 12 amino acids. V was shortened by 3 bases and J by 5 bases, with 8 bases between the two germline ends. The germline CDR1 and CDR2 sequences are DFQATT and SNEGSKA (reference sequence). This chain's CDR3 is CSASSGDQPQHF. CDR3 coding DNA: TGCAGTGCTAGTTCAGGGGATCAGCCCCAGCATTTT.

The sample holds a few counts of this clonotype. This chain uses TRBV5-1 with TRBJ2-4; D ambiguous. This CDR3 has 13 residues. Trimming removed 0 bases from V and 4 bases from J, with 5 bases in between. Germline-derived CDR1 and CDR2 are SGHRS and YFSETQ. The CDR3 DNA is TGCGCCAGCAGCTTGGGGGGAAAAAACATTCAGTACTTC. It is translated as CASSLGGKNIQYF.

This clonotype showed up just a few times. CDR3 nucleotide sequence: TGCAGTGCTAGAGATCGAGGGGTTGGGGCTGAAGCTTTCTTT. Translated: CSARDRGVGAEAFF. The V and J genes are TRBV20-1 and TRBJ1-1; a possible D gene is TRBD1 (5 bases). This CDR3 is 14 amino acids long. The ends were cut back, 0 bases at V and 6 bases at J, with 14 bases in the middle. In germline, CDR1 is DFQATT, CDR2 SNEGSKA (reference sequence).

This clonotype was detected a few times. The CDR3 DNA sequence: TGTGCCATCCAATCGGACAAGAACTATGGCTACACCTTC. Translation: CAIQSDKNYGYTF. The chain joins TRBV28 to TRBJ1-2; TRBD1 might be the D (5 bases). There are 13 residues in the CDR3. The germline V and J ends were trimmed by 10 bases and 2 bases, with 14 bases remaining between them. Per germline, CDR1 MDHEN and CDR2 SYDVKM.